A single sample is the source of the 27 T cell receptor beta chains below, sequenced in a study of T cells in Graves' hyperthyroidism and ophthalmopathy. What was amplified from RNA transcripts were TCR beta CDR3 regions. HTBI primers were employed in a first-round RT-PCR of the TCR CDR3. Each CDR3 protein is one row after TCRdb ran MiXCR on the multiplex PCR reads. The repertoire consists of roughly 500,000 distinct CDR3 sequences, with about 16% occurring once and the leading ten covering 25% to 30%. Sequencing used blood. All receptors come from a young woman with Graves' ophthalmopathy.

The V and J genes are TRBV7-8 and TRBJ2-3; D ambiguous. The germline gives CDR1 SGHVS, CDR2 FQNEAQ. The CDR3 loop spans 13 amino acids. Deletions cut 3 bases from V and 2 bases from J, with 6 bases between. The CDR3 coding sequence is TGTGCCAGCAGCTTGCCAGTCACAGATACGCAGTATTTT. Translation: CASSLPVTDTQYF.

This clonotype was picked up many times. This chain links TRBV7-2 with TRBJ2-1; perhaps TRBD2 as D (6 bases). This CDR3 is 13 amino acids long. The V gene lost 4 bases and the J gene lost 5 bases, with 9 bases spanning the gap. Germline CDR1 is SGHTA and CDR2 is FQGNSA. CDR3 nucleotide sequence: TGTGCCAGCAGCTCGCCGGGGGACAATGAGCAGTTCTTC. It yields the protein CASSSPGDNEQFF.

As concerns this clonotype: A much larger clone differs from this one at a single base, so this may be a read error. The chain uses TRBV6-1 and TRBJ2-7; D perhaps matches TRBD1 (5 bases). Germline CDR1 is MNHNS and CDR2 is SASEGT. CDR3 size: 14 residues. V lost 6 bases and J lost 5, with 17 bases in between. CDR3 sequence: CASRKGRVLHEQYF. DNA for the CDR3: TGTGCCAGCAGGAAGGGCAGGGTACTCCACGAGCAGTACTTC.

This clonotype was seen a handful of times. V and J are TRBV6-1 and TRBJ2-1; possibly TRBD1 for D (5 bases). Trimming pared 5 bases from V and 7 bases from J, leaving 18 bases between. Germline-derived CDR1 and CDR2 are MNHNS and SASEGT. CDR3 length: 15 residues. CDR3 sequence: CASSRSRVGWNEQFF. Here the CDR3 DNA reads TGTGCCAGCAGTCGATCCAGGGTGGGTTGGAATGAGCAGTTCTTC.

A few counts support this clonotype. The chain combines TRBV19 with TRBJ2-1, with TRBD1 matching 7 bases. The J segment lost 9 bases and the V segment lost 1 base, leaving 9 bases of the junction unmatched. The CDR3 sequence is 15 residues long. From germline, CDR1 is LNHDA and CDR2 SQIVND (reference sequence). This CDR3 reads CASSIGQGLGSEQFF. For the CDR3, the DNA is TGTGCCAGTAGTATAGGACAGGGCCTTGGTAGTGAGCAGTTCTTC.

Ten or more counts support this clonotype. This chain joins TRBV2 and TRBJ2-5, with no clear D. CDR3 length: 12 amino acids. From germline, CDR1 is SNHLY and CDR2 FYNNEI. V lost 1 base, J lost 5 bases, and 5 bases lay in between. CDR3 sequence: CASSEGEETQYF. Here the CDR3 DNA reads TGTGCCAGCAGTGAAGGAGAGGAGACCCAGTACTTC.

As to this clonotype: A much larger clone differs from this one at a single base, so this may be a read error. The chain has TRBV3-1 and TRBJ2-1; D perhaps matches TRBD2 (6 bases). Germline CDR1 LGHDT, CDR2 YNNKEL (reference sequence). The CDR3 is made up of 14 amino acids. CDR3 in amino acids: CASSPQDYGNEQSF. DNA for the CDR3: TGTGCCAGCAGCCCCCAGGACTACGGGAATGAGCAGTCCTTC.

The sample holds many counts of this clonotype. The genes are TRBV12-3 or TRBV12-4 and TRBJ2-3; D remains unclear. This CDR3 has 13 residues. Trimming stripped 6 bases from V and 4 bases from J, with 11 bases between. CDR3 sequence reads: CASSLVTPDTQYF. The CDR3 DNA follows: TGTGCCAGCAGCCTCGTAACCCCAGATACGCAGTATTTT.

The V gene is TRBV19, the J gene TRBJ2-5; 11 bases agree with TRBD2. The CDR3 covers 17 residues. Per germline, CDR1 LNHDA and CDR2 SQIVND (reference sequence). V gave up 5 bases and J gave up 5 bases; unmatched junction bases: 13. The CDR3 DNA follows: TGTGCCAGTAGTCGTAGCGAGACTAGCGGGAATGGGGAGACCCAGTACTTC. It encodes CASSRSETSGNGETQYF.

A few counts support this clonotype. This chain links TRBV24-1 with TRBJ2-7, with TRBD2 identical over 8 bases. CDR1 and CDR2 from the germline V gene are KGHDR and SFDVKD. This CDR3 spans 13 amino acids. With V trimmed by 9 bases and J by 6 bases, 9 bases remained unmatched. CDR3 DNA sequence: TGTGCCACCGAGGGACTAGAGGTAGGCGAGCAGTACTTC. Encoded protein: CATEGLEVGEQYF.

This clonotype came up many times. The chain links TRBV7-3 to TRBJ1-1; TRBD1 is a possible D gene (6 bases). V lost 4 bases and J lost 6, with 15 bases in between. CDR3 length: 14 residues. Germline lookup yields CDR1 SGHTA and CDR2 FQGTGA. The CDR3 sequence: CASSSAGGRAEAFF. The CDR3 nucleotides are TGTGCCAGCAGCTCCGCGGGGGGGCGGGCTGAAGCTTTCTTT.

The sample holds a few counts of this clonotype. The chain links TRBV9 to TRBJ1-1; no clear D. CDR1 is SGDLS and CDR2 is YYNGEE in the germline V gene. The CDR3 spans 14 residues. Trimming removed 4 bases from V and 1 base from J, with 11 bases in between. The CDR3 here is CASSFKTENTEAFF. DNA of the CDR3: TGTGCCAGCAGCTTTAAAACTGAGAACACTGAAGCTTTCTTT. The full variable domain, rest sourced from reference TRBV9 and TRBJ1-1, is DSGVTQTPKHLITATGQRVTLRCSPRSGDLSVYWYQQSLDQGLQFLIQYYNGEERAKGNILERFSAQQFPDLHSELNLSSLELGDSALYFCASSFKTENTEAFFGQGTRLTVV.

The chain is built from TRBV7-9 and TRBJ2-1, with TRBD2 identical over 9 bases. Germline-derived CDR1 and CDR2 are SEHNR and FQNEAQ (reference sequence). J gave up 10 bases and V 7 bases, and 11 bases lay outside the gene matches. The CDR3 extends over 14 amino acids. CDR3 protein: CASNSWASGKEQFF. DNA of the CDR3: TGTGCCAGCAACTCCTGGGCTAGCGGGAAGGAGCAGTTCTTC.

The sample holds a few counts of this clonotype. The chain carries TRBV3-1 and TRBJ2-1; the D gene could be TRBD1 or TRBD2 (5 bases each). Germline-derived CDR1 and CDR2 are LGHDT and YNNKEL (reference sequence). CDR3 length equals 15 residues. V lost 3 bases and J 8 bases, leaving 17 bases between the germline ends. CDR3 residues: CASSQAGRFLDEQFF. Here the CDR3 DNA reads TGTGCCAGCAGCCAGGCAGGGAGATTTTTGGATGAGCAGTTCTTC.

J is TRBJ2-1 and V is TRBV27; the match to TRBD2 covers 13 bases. Germline CDR1 and CDR2: MNHEY and SMNVEV (reference sequence). The CDR3 is made up of 16 amino acids. The V and J ends lost 5 bases and 7 bases, in that order; junction bases with no gene match: 8. CDR3 region: CASSARLAGGRNEQFF. Here the CDR3 DNA reads TGTGCCAGCAGTGCAAGACTAGCGGGAGGAAGGAATGAGCAGTTCTTC.

The chain has TRBV7-8 and TRBJ2-5; 9 bases are a match to TRBD1. V dropped 3 bases and J dropped 6; count of bases not matched to a gene: 11. The CDR3 has 16 residues. From germline, CDR1 is SGHVS and CDR2 FQNEAQ. The CDR3 DNA sequence: TGTGCCAGCAGCTTGCCCCTCAGGACAGGGGATAAGACCCAGTACTTC. Translation gives CASSLPLRTGDKTQYF.

The chain employs TRBV12-3 or TRBV12-4 and TRBJ2-2; 7 bases map to TRBD2. The length of the CDR3 is 14 residues. V gave up 8 bases and J gave up 1 base; unmatched junction bases: 4. CDR3 bases: TGTGCCAGCGGAATAGCGGGGAACACCGGGGAGCTGTTTTTT. Translation gives CASGIAGNTGELFF.

This clonotype was counted ten times or more. The chain couples TRBV27 to TRBJ2-1; 16 bases match TRBD2. This CDR3 spans 16 amino acids. Losses at the gene ends were 5 bases for V and 9 bases for J; bases not matched to a gene: 7. Germline CDR1 is MNHEY and CDR2 is SMNVEV (reference sequence). CDR3 DNA: TGTGCCAGCAGTCGAGGGACTAGCGGGAGGGTTAGTGAGCAGTTCTTC. Translation: CASSRGTSGRVSEQFF.

CDR3 amino acids: CASSSGLNYEQYF. In nucleotides, the CDR3 is TGTGCCAGCAGCTCGGGGCTGAACTACGAGCAGTACTTC. The V call is TRBV7-2, the J call TRBJ2-7; D may correspond to TRBD1 or TRBD2 (5 bases each). Trimming shortened V by 4 bases and J by 3 bases, and 10 bases separated the two germline ends. The germline V gene encodes CDR1 SGHTA and CDR2 FQGNSA. This CDR3 comprises 13 residues.

CDR3 sequence: CASSTSRGGGAEAFF. DNA of the CDR3: TGTGCCAGCAGCACAAGCAGGGGAGGAGGCGCTGAAGCTTTCTTT. The chain employs TRBV7-6 and TRBJ1-1, with D tentatively TRBD1 (6 bases). Looked up from germline, CDR1 is SGHVS and CDR2 is FNYEAQ. With 5 bases removed from V and 6 bases from J, the gap between germline ends came to 19 bases. The CDR3 runs to 15 residues.

As to this clonotype: Given a much more abundant clone one base away, this may be a read error. The chain employs TRBV6-1 and TRBJ2-7, with TRBD1 matching 10 bases. The CDR3 loop spans 15 amino acids. Looked up from germline, CDR1 is MNHNS and CDR2 is SASEGT. The CDR3 DNA follows: TGTGCCGGCAGTGAAGATGAGGGACAGGGGTACGAGCAGTACTTC. Protein sequence: CAGSEDEGQGYEQYF.

On this clonotype itself: A junction boundary mismatches the germline segment, possibly from a read error. The chain joins TRBV7-2 to TRBJ1-2; 7 bases line up with TRBD1. There are 18 residues in the CDR3. Per the germline V gene, CDR1 is SGHTA and CDR2 is FQGNSA. The DNA for the CDR3 is TGTGCCAGCAACTTAGCGAGAGGGGATTGGGACAGATTACATGGCTACACCTTC. Protein product: CASNLARGDWDRLHGYTF. Drawing the rest from reference TRBV7-2 and TRBJ1-2, the complete variable domain is GAGVSQSPSNKVTEKGKDVELRCDPISGHTALYWYRQSLGQGLEFLIYFQGNSAPDKSGLPSDRFSAERTGGSVSTLTIQRTQQEDSAVYLCASNLARGDWDRLHGYTFGSGTRLTVV.

Many counts were recorded for this clonotype. The CDR3 DNA reads TGTGCCAGCAGCCAAGGGATGATGGGCGAGCAGTACTTC. Translation gives CASSQGMMGEQYF. This chain uses TRBV3-1 with TRBJ2-7, with D uncertain. Germline CDR1 LGHDT, CDR2 YNNKEL (reference sequence). This CDR3 comprises 13 residues. Between the trimmed V and J ends, which lost 1 base and 6 bases, there was a span of 10 bases.

This clonotype was observed a few times. The chain is built from TRBV7-9 and TRBJ2-1, with TRBD2 matching 9 bases. The CDR3 is made up of 15 amino acids. In germline, CDR1 is SEHNR, CDR2 FQNEAQ (reference sequence). Trimming at V came to 6 bases and at J to 2 bases, leaving 5 bases not matched to a gene. Here the CDR3 DNA reads TGTGCCAGCAGTCAAGCGGGAGGCACCTACAATGAGCAGTTCTTC. Translated, it gives CASSQAGGTYNEQFF.

This clonotype has just a few counts. The chain is built from TRBV19 and TRBJ1-2, with 9 bases that match TRBD1. The germline V gene encodes CDR1 LNHDA and CDR2 SQIVND (reference sequence). The trim removed 4 bases at V and 7 bases at J, leaving 7 bases unmatched. There are 14 residues in the CDR3. In DNA, the CDR3 is TGTGCCAGTAGTACCGGACAGGGGACCACTGGCTACACCTTC. It encodes CASSTGQGTTGYTF.

This clonotype showed up just a few times. The genes are TRBV6-1 and TRBJ2-7, with 9 nucleotides matching TRBD1. Germline values: CDR1 MNHNS, CDR2 SASEGT. V was pared by 8 bases and J by 2 bases, with 7 bases of the junction left unmatched. The CDR3 covers 14 residues. CDR3: CASYGQGIAYEQYF. CDR3 in DNA: TGTGCCAGCTATGGACAGGGGATAGCCTACGAGCAGTACTTC.

This clonotype was seen at least ten times. V and J are TRBV18 and TRBJ2-7; 7 positions match TRBD1. CDR1 is KGHSH and CDR2 is LQKENI in the germline V gene. The CDR3 consists of 14 residues. Germline trimming cut 4 bases from V and 3 bases from J; bases unmatched to any gene: 6. CDR3 bases: TGTGCCAGCTCACATCCAGACAGGGTCTACGAGCAGTACTTC. Its translation: CASSHPDRVYEQYF.